These T cell receptor beta chains were read from a single sample in a study of T cell changes during pregnancy in multiple sclerosis. Assay used: immunoSEQ multiplex PCR; TCRdb lists only in-frame clones, some missing. The sample includes 38,000 or so clones, roughly 93% seen only once; the top ten take approximately 0.44%. Sequenced material: CD4+ T cells from peripheral blood mononuclear cells, taken in the first trimester of pregnancy. These receptor sequences come from a female donor with multiple sclerosis, enrolled in a pregnancy study. Each CDR3 is given with its conserved first and last residue. Only part of the rows carry a size: once, few, many, or a class if the clone is expanded.

CDR3aa,v_gene,abundance
CASSLGGNNQPQHF,TRBV7-9,-
CAIRTTQGDTYEQYF,TRBV10-3,-
CAWSQGAVEQYF,TRBV30,-
CASSQSSGTGVQNEQFF,TRBV4-1,-
CASSLGQLGNTIYF,TRBV5-5,-
CASRDNNEQFF,TRBV2,once
CASSSLGEGTEAFF,TRBV5-1,-
CASSSLGGTGWNTEAFF,TRBV7-2,-
CASRSSWGDAFF,TRBV27,-
CASLRGQGNGYTF,TRBV19,few
CASRPGGETQYF,TRBV28,-
CASSLNAGGAGLYTYTF,TRBV5-1,-
CASSRNRDRPYGYTF,TRBV6-5,-
CASSLALVVGVNTGELFF,TRBV5-5,-
CAWNKRRNEKLFF,TRBV30,-
CASSPRRETQYF,TRBV18,-
CSVEEEEGIAGELFF,TRBV29-1,-
CASSAEYRVPLFYSYGYTF,TRBV6-1,-
CASSLDIVHEQYF,TRBV11-2,-
CASQDTSTDTQYF,TRBV27,-
CASSPPVRRSNQPQHF,TRBV28,-
CASSSGTANTEAFF,TRBV5-1,-
CASSLSLLNTEAFF,TRBV7-2,-
CASSSSSGGSNPEQFF,TRBV7-2,-
CASSKGLAGTYEQYF,TRBV21-1,-
CASSLRTGMSDTQYF,TRBV18,-
CASSPPAGKNTEAFF,TRBV18,-
CASSLWGQVNQPQHF,TRBV7-2,-
CASRTLAGPQETQYF,TRBV5-1,-
CASNVKGTAGEKLFF,TRBV2,-
CASSKAQGGLGAGTQYF,TRBV28,-
CSVTTSGTDTQYF,TRBV29-1,-
CSVAGVGETQYF,TRBV29-1,-
CASRGQGVTNEKLFF,TRBV2,-
CAPWTSGGSNEQFF,TRBV30,-
CASSLDGGRDTEAFF,TRBV11-3,-